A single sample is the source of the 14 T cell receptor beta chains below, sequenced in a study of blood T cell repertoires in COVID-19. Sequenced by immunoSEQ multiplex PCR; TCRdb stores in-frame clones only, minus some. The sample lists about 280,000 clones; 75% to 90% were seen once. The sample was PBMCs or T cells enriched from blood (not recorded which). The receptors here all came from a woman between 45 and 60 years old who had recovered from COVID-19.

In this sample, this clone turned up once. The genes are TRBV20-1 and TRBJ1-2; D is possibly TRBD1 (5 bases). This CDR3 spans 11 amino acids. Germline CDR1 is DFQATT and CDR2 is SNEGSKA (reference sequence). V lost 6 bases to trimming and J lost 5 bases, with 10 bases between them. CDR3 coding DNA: TGCAGTGCCCGGACACCATATGGCTACACCTTC. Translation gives CSARTPYGYTF.

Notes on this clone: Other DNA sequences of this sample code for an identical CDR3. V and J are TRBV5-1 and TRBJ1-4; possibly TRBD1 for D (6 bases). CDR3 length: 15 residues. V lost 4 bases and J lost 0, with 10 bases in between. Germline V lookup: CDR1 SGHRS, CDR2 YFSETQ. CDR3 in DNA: TGCGCCAGCAGCCGGGGACACGCAACTAATGAAAAACTGTTTTTT. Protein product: CASSRGHATNEKLFF.

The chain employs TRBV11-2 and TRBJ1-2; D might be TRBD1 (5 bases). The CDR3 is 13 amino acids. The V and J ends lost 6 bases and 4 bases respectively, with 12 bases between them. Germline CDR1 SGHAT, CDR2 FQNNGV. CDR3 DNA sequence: TGTGCCAGCAGATCAGGGCCGAGCTATGGCTACACCTTC. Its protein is CASRSGPSYGYTF.

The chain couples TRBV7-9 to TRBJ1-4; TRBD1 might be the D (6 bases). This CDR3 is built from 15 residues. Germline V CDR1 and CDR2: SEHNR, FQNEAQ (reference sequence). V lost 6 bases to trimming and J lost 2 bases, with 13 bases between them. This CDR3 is CASRQVRGTNEKLFF. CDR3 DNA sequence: TGTGCCAGCAGACAAGTCAGGGGCACTAATGAAAAACTGTTTTTT.

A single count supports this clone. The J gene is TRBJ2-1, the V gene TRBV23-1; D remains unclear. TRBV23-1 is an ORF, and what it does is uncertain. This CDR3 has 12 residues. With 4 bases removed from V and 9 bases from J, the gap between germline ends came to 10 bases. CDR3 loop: CASSPSSVEQFF. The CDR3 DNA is TGCGCCAGCAGTCCGTCCAGCGTTGAGCAGTTCTTC.

The chain's CDR3 is CAWSLRSLVTGELFF. The DNA of the CDR3 is TGTGCCTGGAGTTTGCGGTCCTTGGTCACCGGGGAGCTGTTTTTT. This rearrangement joins TRBV30 to TRBJ2-2; no clear D. CDR1 GTSNPN and CDR2 SVGIG come from the germline V gene (reference sequence). The CDR3 covers 15 residues. V lost 2 bases and J 4 bases, leaving 14 bases between the germline ends.

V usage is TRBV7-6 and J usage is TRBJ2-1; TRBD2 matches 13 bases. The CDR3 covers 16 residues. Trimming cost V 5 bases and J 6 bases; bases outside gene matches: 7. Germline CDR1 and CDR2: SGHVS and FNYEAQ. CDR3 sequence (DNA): TGTGCCAGCAGCCCCGGGACTAGCGGGAACCCCAATGAGCAGTTCTTC. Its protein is CASSPGTSGNPNEQFF. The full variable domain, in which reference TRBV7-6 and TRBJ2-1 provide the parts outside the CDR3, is GAGVSQSPRYKVTKRGQDVALRCDPISGHVSLYWYRQALGQGPEFLTYFNYEAQQDKSGLPNDRFSAERPEGSISTLTIQRTEQRDSAMYRCASSPGTSGNPNEQFFGPGTRLTVL.

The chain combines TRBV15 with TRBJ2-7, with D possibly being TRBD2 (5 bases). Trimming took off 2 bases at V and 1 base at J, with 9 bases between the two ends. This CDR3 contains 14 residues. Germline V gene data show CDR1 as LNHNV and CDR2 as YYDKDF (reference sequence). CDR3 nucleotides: TGTGCCACCAGCAGATCCCGGGGATCCTACGAGCAGTACTTC. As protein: CATSRSRGSYEQYF.

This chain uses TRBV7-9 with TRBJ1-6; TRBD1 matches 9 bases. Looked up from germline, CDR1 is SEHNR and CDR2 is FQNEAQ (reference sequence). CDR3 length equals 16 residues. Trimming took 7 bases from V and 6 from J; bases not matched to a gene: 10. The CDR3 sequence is CASTLTGGKGNSPLHF. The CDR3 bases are TGTGCCAGCACCCTGACAGGGGGAAAGGGTAATTCACCCCTCCACTTT.

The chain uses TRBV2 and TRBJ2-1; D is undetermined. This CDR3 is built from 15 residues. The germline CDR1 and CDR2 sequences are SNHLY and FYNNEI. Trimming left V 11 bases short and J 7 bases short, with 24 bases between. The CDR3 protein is CASALQSTLRNEQFF. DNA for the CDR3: TGTGCCTCAGCCCTACAGAGCACCCTAAGGAATGAGCAGTTCTTC.

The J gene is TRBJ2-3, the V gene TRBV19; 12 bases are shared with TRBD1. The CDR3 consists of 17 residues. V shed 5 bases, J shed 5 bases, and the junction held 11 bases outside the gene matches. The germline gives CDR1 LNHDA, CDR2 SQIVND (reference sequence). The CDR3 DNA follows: TGTGCCAGTAGTCACTCTGGGACAGGGGGCCGGAGAGATACGCAGTATTTT. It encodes CASSHSGTGGRRDTQYF.

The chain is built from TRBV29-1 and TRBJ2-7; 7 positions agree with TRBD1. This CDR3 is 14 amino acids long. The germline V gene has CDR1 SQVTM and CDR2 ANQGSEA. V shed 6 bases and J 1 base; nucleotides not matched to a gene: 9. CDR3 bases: TGCAGCGTGGCTGGACAGGCCGGGTCCTACGAGCAGTACTTC. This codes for CSVAGQAGSYEQYF.

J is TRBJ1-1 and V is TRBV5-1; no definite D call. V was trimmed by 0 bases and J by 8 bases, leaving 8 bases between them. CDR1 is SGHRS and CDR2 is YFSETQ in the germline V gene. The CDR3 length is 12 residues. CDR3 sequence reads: CASSLAGREAFF. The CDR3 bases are TGCGCCAGCAGCTTGGCTGGCAGGGAAGCTTTCTTT.

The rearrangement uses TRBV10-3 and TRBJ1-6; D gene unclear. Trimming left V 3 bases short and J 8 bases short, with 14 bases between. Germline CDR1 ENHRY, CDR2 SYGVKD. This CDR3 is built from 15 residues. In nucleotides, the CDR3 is TGTGCCATCAGTGATACGGGGAGGGCGGATTCACCCCTCCACTTT. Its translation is CAISDTGRADSPLHF.